The 29 T cell receptor beta chains listed next were all sequenced from one sample in a study of identical twins. TCRdb analysed the 5' RACE reads with MiXCR anew, one entry per CDR3 protein. The table has 310,000 or so distinct CDR3 sequences, over 8.5% seen once. This sample also belongs to another study, concerning yellow fever vaccine responses in identical twins.

The sample consisted of CD8+ T cells sorted from blood. All receptors derive from a woman younger than 30 in good health.

There are many counts of this clonotype. The chain is built from TRBV29-1 and TRBJ1-6; tentative D call: TRBD1 (5 bases). The germline CDR1 and CDR2 sequences are SQVTM and ANQGSEA. CDR3 size: 12 residues. The CDR3 sequence: CIPRGYNSPLHF. The CDR3 nucleotides read TGCATCCCGAGGGGCTATAATTCACCCCTCCACTTT.

The sample holds many counts of this clonotype. V is TRBV10-3 and J is TRBJ2-5; perhaps TRBD1 as D (5 bases). Per the germline V gene, CDR1 is ENHRY and CDR2 is SYGVKD. V lost 8 bases, J lost 2 bases, and 12 bases lay in between. There are 13 residues in the CDR3. The CDR3 DNA sequence: TGTGCCATCGGTTCAGGGATACAAGAGACCCAGTACTTC. This encodes CAIGSGIQETQYF.

This clonotype has ten or more counts. This rearrangement joins TRBV3-1 to TRBJ2-1; either TRBD1 or TRBD2 may fit D (6 bases each). V lost 1 base and J 3 bases, leaving 13 bases between the germline ends. The CDR3 contains 16 residues. Germline-derived CDR1 and CDR2 are LGHDT and YNNKEL (reference sequence). CDR3 amino acids: CASSQGAGDFYNEQFF. CDR3 coding DNA: TGTGCCAGCAGCCAAGGGGCAGGGGACTTCTACAATGAGCAGTTCTTC.

This clonotype has only a few counts. The rearrangement joins TRBV11-2 to TRBJ2-7, with TRBD2 identical over 9 bases. Per the germline V gene, CDR1 is SGHAT and CDR2 is FQNNGV. This CDR3 region has 13 residues. Losses at the gene ends were 5 bases for V and 6 bases for J; bases not matched to a gene: 5. CDR3 sequence reads: CASSGLATTEQYF. The CDR3 DNA sequence: TGTGCCAGCAGCGGACTAGCGACTACCGAGCAGTACTTC.

This clonotype has a handful of counts. The chain joins TRBV6-1 to TRBJ2-3; 8 nucleotides align to TRBD1. With 4 bases clipped from V and 3 bases from J, the junction kept 9 bases outside the gene matches. CDR3 length equals 16 residues. Germline V lookup: CDR1 MNHNS, CDR2 SASEGT. The CDR3 sequence: CASSGQGRNWTDTQYF. In DNA form, the CDR3 reads TGTGCCAGCAGTGGACAGGGGAGAAATTGGACAGATACGCAGTATTTT.

The rearrangement links TRBV6-5 to TRBJ2-3; D is unresolved. Germline CDR1 MNHEY, CDR2 SVGAGI. V lost 0 bases, J lost 4 bases, and 14 bases lay in between. The CDR3 consists of 16 residues. The CDR3 here is CASSYSTPSGADTQYF. In nucleotides, the CDR3 is TGTGCCAGCAGTTACTCGACACCCTCCGGCGCAGATACGCAGTATTTT.

This clonotype was seen only a few times. The genes are TRBV4-1 and TRBJ2-7; D is unresolved. The CDR3 has 12 amino acids. Trimming removed 4 bases at V and 5 bases at J, with 9 bases between. The V gene's germline CDR1 is MGHRA and CDR2 YSYEKL. CDR3 bases: TGCGCCAGCAGCCCCCCGGATAACGAGCAGTACTTC. Translated, it gives CASSPPDNEQYF.

The rearrangement uses TRBV4-3 and TRBJ2-5; D not resolved. The V end lost 0 bases, the J end lost 2 bases, and 4 bases lay between the germline ends. Germline CDR1 reads LGHNA; CDR2 reads YSLEER. The CDR3 totals 13 residues. CDR3 residues: CASSQDSQETQYF. The CDR3 DNA sequence: TGCGCCAGCAGCCAAGACAGTCAAGAGACCCAGTACTTC.

The chain is built from TRBV7-2 and TRBJ2-7, with TRBD2 identical over 7 bases. The CDR3 consists of 14 residues. Germline V CDR1 and CDR2: SGHTA, FQGNSA. The trim removed 5 bases at V and 2 bases at J, leaving 6 bases unmatched. DNA of the CDR3: TGTGCCAGCAGCCCGGGGACTAACCCCTACGAGCAGTACTTC. Protein: CASSPGTNPYEQYF.

This clonotype turned up a few times. The chain carries TRBV4-3 and TRBJ2-7; 11 positions match TRBD1. CDR3 length equals 16 residues. Germline values: CDR1 LGHNA, CDR2 YSLEER. J was trimmed by 4 bases and V by 1 base; bases with no gene match: 6. CDR3 sequence: CASSQGTGGLVYEQYF. In nucleotides, the CDR3 is TGCGCCAGCAGCCAAGGGACAGGGGGCCTTGTGTACGAGCAGTACTTC.

The V gene is TRBV7-9, the J gene TRBJ1-2; possibly TRBD1 for D (5 bases). CDR1 is SEHNR and CDR2 is FQNEAQ in the germline V gene (reference sequence). The CDR3 totals 15 residues. V was trimmed by 5 bases and J by 6 bases, leaving 19 bases between them. CDR3 sequence reads: CASSNMMTDVNGYTF. DNA for the CDR3: TGTGCCAGCAGCAATATGATGACAGATGTGAATGGCTACACCTTC.

This clonotype was recorded a few times. This chain links TRBV3-1 with TRBJ1-3; 10 bases align to TRBD1. The length of the CDR3 is 18 residues. The germline V gene has CDR1 LGHDT and CDR2 YNNKEL (reference sequence). Germline trimming cut 0 bases from V and 2 bases from J; bases unmatched to any gene: 7. DNA of the CDR3: TGTGCCAGCAGCCAAGAGGGAACCGACAGGGGGCCTGGAAACACCATATATTTT. Its protein product is CASSQEGTDRGPGNTIYF.

CDR3 sequence: CASSFGPIDRADEQFF. The CDR3 DNA sequence: TGTGCCAGCAGCTTTGGCCCGATCGACAGGGCGGATGAGCAGTTCTTC. The V and J genes are TRBV11-2 and TRBJ2-1; the match to TRBD1 covers 7 bases. CDR1 SGHAT and CDR2 FQNNGV come from the germline V gene. V lost 3 bases to trimming and J lost 8 bases; unmatched junction nucleotides: 13. There are 16 residues in the CDR3.

There are many counts of this clonotype. This chain uses TRBV7-9 with TRBJ2-1, with 8 positions matching TRBD2. Per the germline V gene, CDR1 is SEHNR and CDR2 is FQNEAQ (reference sequence). The CDR3 is 17 amino acids. V gave up 4 bases and J gave up 4 bases; unmatched junction bases: 12. As DNA, the CDR3 is TGTGCCAGCAGCTCCCCTCTACTAGCGGAGAGGTACAATGAGCAGTTCTTC. Residues: CASSSPLLAERYNEQFF. Full variable domain (remainder filled in from reference TRBV7-9 and TRBJ2-1): DTGVSQNPRHKITKRGQNVTFRCDPISEHNRLYWYRQTLGQGPEFLTYFQNEAQLEKSRLLSDRFSAERPKGSFSTLEIQRTEQGDSAMYLCASSSPLLAERYNEQFFGPGTRLTVL.

This clonotype occurred a few times. The chain has TRBV25-1 and TRBJ2-7; no clear D gene. The CDR3 totals 13 residues. CDR1 MGHDK and CDR2 SYGVNS come from the germline V gene. The V and J ends lost 5 bases and 4 bases respectively, with 12 bases between them. CDR3 DNA: TGTGCCAGCAGTCCAGGAGACTTATACGAGCAGTACTTC. Amino acid sequence: CASSPGDLYEQYF.

The chain employs TRBV29-1 and TRBJ2-1; 7 positions agree with TRBD1. The CDR3 totals 13 residues. The germline V gene has CDR1 SQVTM and CDR2 ANQGSEA. The V gene end was trimmed by 4 bases and the J gene end by 5 bases; junction bases not matched to a gene: 5. The CDR3 DNA reads as TGCAGCGTTGCGACCGGGACAGACAATGAGCAGTTCTTC. Its protein product is CSVATGTDNEQFF.

This clonotype was observed many times. The CDR3 DNA reads as TGTGCCAGCAGCTTATCCCTAGACTATGGCTACACCTTC. This translates into CASSLSLDYGYTF. J is TRBJ1-2 and V is TRBV7-9; D is undetermined. There are 13 residues in the CDR3. From germline, CDR1 is SEHNR and CDR2 FQNEAQ (reference sequence). V was trimmed by 2 bases and J by 3 bases, leaving 7 bases between them. Full variable domain (missing parts from reference TRBV7-9 and TRBJ1-2): DTGVSQNPRHKITKRGQNVTFRCDPISEHNRLYWYRQTLGQGPEFLTYFQNEAQLEKSRLLSDRFSAERPKGSFSTLEIQRTEQGDSAMYLCASSLSLDYGYTFGSGTRLTVV.

This clonotype was seen repeatedly, ten times or more. The chain carries TRBV29-1 and TRBJ2-3; TRBD2 might be the D (6 bases). The V gene's germline CDR1 is SQVTM and CDR2 ANQGSEA. The CDR3 has 16 amino acids. CDR3: CTTMGGGGFSTDTQYF. As DNA, the CDR3 is TGCACCACAATGGGAGGAGGCGGTTTTAGCACAGATACGCAGTATTTT.

CDR3 bases: TGTGCCTGGGGGGACAGGTTCTCCTACGAGCAGTACTTC. It yields the protein CAWGDRFSYEQYF. The chain is built from TRBV30 and TRBJ2-7; TRBD1 aligns across 8 bases. V trimming: 5 bases; J trimming: 0 bases; junction bases outside the gene matches: 3. The V gene's germline CDR1 is GTSNPN and CDR2 SVGIG (reference sequence). This CDR3 region has 13 residues. Full variable domain (remainder filled in from reference TRBV30 and TRBJ2-7): SQTIHQWPATLVQPVGSPLSLECTVEGTSNPNLYWYRQAAGRGLQLLFYSVGIGQISSEVPQNLSASRPQDRQFILSSKKLLLSDSGFYLCAWGDRFSYEQYFGPGTRLTVT.

The chain employs TRBV12-3 or TRBV12-4 and TRBJ2-7, with no clear D. Trimming shortened V by 10 bases and J by 3 bases, and 19 bases separated the two germline ends. This CDR3 spans 14 amino acids. CDR3 loop: CATTPPGSSYEQYF. The CDR3 DNA follows: TGTGCCACCACCCCCCCCGGGTCGAGCTACGAGCAGTACTTC.

J is TRBJ2-1 and V is TRBV6-2 or TRBV6-3; TRBD1 matches at 9 bases. CDR1 MNHEY and CDR2 SVGEGT come from the germline V gene. The CDR3 is made up of 16 amino acids. The ends lost 5 bases at V and 9 bases at J; junction bases unmatched: 14. For the CDR3, the DNA is TGTGCCAGCAGTCAAAAGCCGGGACAGGGATTTTCTGAGCAGTTCTTC. Translated: CASSQKPGQGFSEQFF.

Many counts were recorded for this clonotype. This chain uses TRBV9 with TRBJ2-7, with a tentative D call TRBD1 (6 bases). This CDR3 is 14 amino acids long. Germline CDR1 SGDLS, CDR2 YYNGEE. With 3 bases removed from V and 4 bases from J, the gap between germline ends came to 14 bases. The CDR3 region has the DNA TGTGCCAGCAGCGAGGAGGCCCAGGGGTACGAGCAGTACTTC. It yields the protein CASSEEAQGYEQYF.

This clonotype was recorded a few times. The genes are TRBV6-6 and TRBJ2-1, with D maybe TRBD2 (6 bases). The germline V gene encodes CDR1 MNHNY and CDR2 SVGAGI (reference sequence). Trimming removed 1 base at V and 13 bases at J, with 8 bases between. The CDR3 has 11 residues. The CDR3 nucleotides are TGTGCCAGCAGTTACTGGACTACACAGTTCTTC. This codes for CASSYWTTQFF.

This clonotype was recorded many times. The chain employs TRBV12-3 or TRBV12-4 and TRBJ1-2; D gene unclear. The CDR3 contains 12 residues. Trimming pared 5 bases from V and 8 bases from J, leaving 12 bases between. This chain's CDR3 is CASSPATFGYTF. CDR3 in DNA: TGTGCCAGCAGTCCAGCTACCTTCGGCTACACCTTC.

This clonotype was recorded a few times. This chain connects TRBV19 to TRBJ2-7; D is perhaps TRBD2 (5 bases). Trimming took off 5 bases at V and 6 bases at J, with 17 bases between the two ends. The germline V gene has CDR1 LNHDA and CDR2 SQIVND (reference sequence). There are 14 residues in the CDR3. The CDR3 here is CASSHTETRVEQYF. The CDR3 DNA is TGTGCCAGTAGTCATACGGAAACTAGGGTCGAGCAGTACTTC.

This clonotype appeared many times. The rearrangement uses TRBV5-1 and TRBJ2-1, with 7 bases matching TRBD2. The CDR3 sequence is 16 residues long. The V gene's germline CDR1 is SGHRS and CDR2 YFSETQ. V trimming: 2 bases; J trimming: 7 bases; junction bases outside the gene matches: 12. CDR3 protein: CASSFKGREMGNEQFF. The DNA for the CDR3 is TGCGCCAGCAGCTTTAAAGGGCGGGAGATGGGGAATGAGCAGTTCTTC.

This clonotype has just a few counts. V is TRBV7-9 and J is TRBJ2-1; 7 bases agree with TRBD2. The CDR3 is made up of 15 amino acids. Germline CDR1 reads SEHNR; CDR2 reads FQNEAQ (reference sequence). Trimming cost V 3 bases and J 8 bases; bases outside gene matches: 10. For the CDR3, the DNA is TGTGCCAGCAGCTTGGGGTCGGGAGGTCTCGATGAGCAGTTCTTC. Amino acids: CASSLGSGGLDEQFF.

This clonotype was picked up a small number of times. The J gene is TRBJ2-7, the V gene TRBV4-3; 11 bases match TRBD1. Germline values: CDR1 LGHNA, CDR2 YSLEER. J was trimmed by 3 bases and V by 0 bases; bases with no gene match: 4. The CDR3 runs 16 residues. CDR3 nucleotides: TGCGCCAGCAGCCAAGAAAGGACAGGGGGCGTCTACGAGCAGTACTTC. Translating it yields CASSQERTGGVYEQYF.

V usage is TRBV14 and J usage is TRBJ2-7; TRBD2 might be the D (7 bases). Germline V gene data show CDR1 as SGHDN and CDR2 as FVKESK. V was cut by 4 bases and J by 0 bases, with 16 bases left in between. The CDR3 contains 16 residues. CDR3 coding DNA: TGTGCCAGCAGCCGGGGGGGGGCGACCTACTCCTACGAGCAGTACTTC. This codes for CASSRGGATYSYEQYF. The complete variable domain, with remaining parts taken from reference TRBV14 and TRBJ2-7, reads EAGVTQFPSHSVIEKGQTVTLRCDPISGHDNLYWYRRVMGKEIKFLLHFVKESKQDESGMPNNRFLAERTGGTYSTLKVQPAELEDSGVYFCASSRGGATYSYEQYFGPGTRLTVT.